Each of the 21 T cell receptor beta chains below was sequenced from the same sample in a study of monozygotic twins with inflammatory bowel disease. For each CDR3 protein, TCRdb gives one entry from its re-call of the 5' RACE reads, without DNA. The sample totals approximately 400,000 distinct CDR3 sequences. The sequencing input was blood. Source of these receptors: a human donor with ulcerative colitis or Crohn's disease, or a healthy co-twin of an affected twin (not recorded which).

J is TRBJ2-1 and V is TRBV25-1; the D call from TCRdb, TRBD2, cannot be confirmed without DNA. The CDR3 covers 16 residues. CDR1 MGHDK and CDR2 SYGVNS come from the germline V gene. The CDR3: CASSDAAGPNYNEQFF.

The genes are TRBV20-1 and TRBJ2-7; TCRdb's assignment of TRBD1 cannot be checked, as there is no DNA. The CDR3 is made up of 13 amino acids. The germline V gene encodes CDR1 DFQATT and CDR2 SNEGSKA (reference sequence). The CDR3 is CSATDRLSYEQYF.

The rearrangement uses TRBV6-5 and TRBJ2-5; the TCRdb call, TRBD1, lacks DNA for checking. Germline V gene data show CDR1 as MNHEY and CDR2 as SVGAGI. This CDR3 has 15 residues. The CDR3 region is CASSYSAPTGETQYF.

The chain links TRBV19 to TRBJ1-2; TCRdb designates TRBD1, a call that cannot be tested without DNA. Per the germline V gene, CDR1 is LNHDA and CDR2 is SQIVND (reference sequence). This CDR3 contains 15 residues. CDR3 amino acids: CASKLGDSSNYGYTF.

V gene TRBV7-9 combines with J gene TRBJ2-7; the D call of TRBD2 rests on TCRdb alone, since no DNA is present to check it. Germline V gene data show CDR1 as SEHNR and CDR2 as FQNEAQ (reference sequence). This CDR3 has 16 residues. CDR3 loop: CASSSSGTSEIYEQYF.

This chain joins TRBV18 and TRBJ1-1. The CDR3 covers 15 residues. Germline V lookup: CDR1 KGHSH, CDR2 LQKENI. Here the CDR3 reads CASSPVELMNTEAFF.

The gene calls are TRBV10-3 and TRBJ1-2. The V gene's germline CDR1 is ENHRY and CDR2 SYGVKD. This CDR3 has 12 amino acids. CDR3 amino acids: CASLDGPDGYTF.

The chain combines TRBV5-1 with TRBJ2-3; TCRdb's D call of TRBD1 is untestable without DNA. The CDR3 runs to 17 residues. Germline assignment: CDR1 SGHRS and CDR2 YFSETQ. The CDR3 sequence: CASSSGTGGESTDTQYF.

The rearrangement uses TRBV3-1 and TRBJ2-1; TCRdb gives TRBD2 as the D gene, but with no DNA this cannot be confirmed. This CDR3 is built from 17 residues. Germline CDR1 is LGHDT and CDR2 is YNNKEL (reference sequence). The CDR3 region is CASSHRVSGTFPNEQFF.

This sequence joins TRBV4-1 and TRBJ2-5; TCRdb's D gene call, TRBD1, goes unchecked for lack of DNA. In germline, CDR1 is MGHRA, CDR2 YSYEKL. The CDR3 is made up of 14 amino acids. CDR3 sequence: CASSQTGGRETQYF.

The J gene is TRBJ2-7, the V gene TRBV20-1; TCRdb's D gene call, TRBD1, goes unchecked for lack of DNA. The germline CDR1 and CDR2 sequences are DFQATT and SNEGSKA (reference sequence). CDR3 length: 16 amino acids. The chain's CDR3 is CSATNRDRGASYEQYF.

The chain recombines TRBV5-8 with TRBJ2-1; TCRdb picks TRBD1, but there is no DNA to check that call. Per germline, CDR1 SGHTS and CDR2 YDEGEE. The CDR3 length is 15 residues. The CDR3 is CASSPTPSSYNEQFF.

This chain links TRBV30 with TRBJ1-4; as DNA is missing, the TRBD1 call by TCRdb cannot be tested. Germline V lookup: CDR1 GTSNPN, CDR2 SVGIG (reference sequence). This CDR3 contains 19 residues. This CDR3 reads CAWSAGLDLGQENLEKLFF.

This chain uses TRBV18 with TRBJ1-2. The CDR3 contains 14 residues. Germline CDR1 reads KGHSH; CDR2 reads LQKENI. The chain's CDR3 is CASSPSGLYYGYTF.

The rearrangement joins TRBV3-1 to TRBJ2-5; TCRdb lists TRBD1, though no DNA is available to test this call. Per germline, CDR1 LGHDT and CDR2 YNNKEL (reference sequence). There are 14 residues in the CDR3. CDR3 protein: CASSQVDTQETQYF.

This chain connects TRBV20-1 to TRBJ2-1; TCRdb's assignment of TRBD1 cannot be checked, as there is no DNA. There are 15 residues in the CDR3. Germline CDR1 and CDR2: DFQATT and SNEGSKA (reference sequence). This CDR3 is CSATPGQGTYNEQFF.

The chain employs TRBV10-3 and TRBJ2-7. This CDR3 contains 15 residues. CDR1 and CDR2 (germline): ENHRY, SYGVKD. The chain's CDR3 is CAISDFRGRPYEQYF.

This chain joins TRBV7-3 and TRBJ2-1; TCRdb's D call, TRBD2, is unchecked because there is no DNA. The CDR3 length is 17 residues. Germline assignment: CDR1 SGHTA and CDR2 FQGTGA. The CDR3 sequence: CASSLPPRGRAGNEQFF.

The V call is TRBV7-2, the J call TRBJ1-1; the TCRdb D gene call, TRBD1, has no DNA to confirm it. The germline V gene encodes CDR1 SGHTA and CDR2 FQGNSA. The CDR3 has 16 amino acids. CDR3 in amino acids: CASSLVRTGSQGEAFF.

This chain joins TRBV7-2 and TRBJ2-7; lacking DNA, the TRBD2 call made by TCRdb goes unchecked. Germline CDR1 is SGHTA and CDR2 is FQGNSA. The length of the CDR3 is 14 residues. CDR3 residues: CASSPGLAFYEQYF.

This chain connects TRBV20-1 to TRBJ1-2; TCRdb designates TRBD1, a call that cannot be tested without DNA. The CDR3 consists of 18 residues. Germline V gene lookup returns CDR1 DFQATT and CDR2 SNEGSKA (reference sequence). The CDR3 protein is CSARGLHRQLSGDYGYTF.